This T cell receptor beta chain originates from a study of CD4+ T cells in melanoma. Profiled with immunoSEQ multiplex PCR; TCRdb holds only in-frame clones, not every one. The sample lists over 8,000 clones; around 72% were seen once. Germline V lookup: CDR1 GTSNPN, CDR2 SVGIG (reference sequence). This CDR3 is 12 amino acids long. V was shortened by 0 bases and J by 4 bases, with 4 bases between the two germline ends. Of note for this clone: Its antigen remains unknown.

Study results and caveats: In melanoma, neoantigen-specific CD4+ T cells reportedly differed in differentiation state. A reported correlation linked neoantigen-specific CD4+ T cells to CD8+, macrophage and B cell function.

V usage is TRBV30 and J usage is TRBJ1-3; D is unclear. The source material was tumor tissue. The receptor was derived from a human donor with melanoma. CDR3 sequence reads: CAWSVLGNTIYF. The CDR3 nucleotides read TGTGCCTGGAGTGTACTGGGAAACACCATATATTTT.